One sample yielded the 10 T cell receptor beta chains listed below, sequenced in a study of T-cell memory formation after mild COVID-19. Via MiXCR, TCRdb re-called the 5' RACE reads, giving one row per CDR3 protein. Of hundreds of thousands of distinct CDR3 sequences listed, more than 20% are singletons. Sequenced material: PBMCs or a T cell subset sorted from them (not recorded which). The receptors stem from an adult woman who had mild COVID-19 (a few samples of this study predate the infection). Cell type and time point are not known.

This rearrangement joins TRBV5-5 to TRBJ2-7; either TRBD1 or TRBD2 may fit D (5 bases each). CDR1 and CDR2 (germline): SGHKS, YYEKEE (reference sequence). CDR3 length: 16 amino acids. The V gene lost 0 bases and the J gene lost 0 bases, with 13 bases spanning the gap. CDR3 sequence reads: CASSLGLGPVSYEQYF. Here the CDR3 DNA reads TGTGCCAGCAGCTTGGGACTGGGACCGGTCTCCTACGAGCAGTACTTC.

V usage is TRBV4-2 and J usage is TRBJ1-1; D gene ambiguous. This CDR3 has 15 amino acids. Germline values: CDR1 LGHNA, CDR2 YNFKEQ. Trimming took 0 bases from V and 4 from J, leaving 12 bases between them. The chain's CDR3 is CASSQDSRMGTEAFF. CDR3 in DNA: TGTGCCAGCAGCCAAGATAGCAGGATGGGCACTGAAGCTTTCTTT.

This chain links TRBV5-1 with TRBJ2-3; TRBD2 matches at 9 bases. V trimming: 4 bases; J trimming: 2 bases; junction bases outside the gene matches: 8. The CDR3 consists of 16 residues. Germline lookup yields CDR1 SGHRS and CDR2 YFSETQ. CDR3 sequence (DNA): TGCGCCAGCAGCCTGGGACTAGCACAACTCACAGATACGCAGTATTTT. Amino acid sequence: CASSLGLAQLTDTQYF. Looking up the rest from reference TRBV5-1 and TRBJ2-3 gives the full variable domain: KAGVTQTPRYLIKTRGQQVTLSCSPISGHRSVSWYQQTPGQGLQFLFEYFSETQRNKGNFPGRFSGRQFSNSRSEMNVSTLELGDSALYLCASSLGLAQLTDTQYFGPGTRLTVL.

This clonotype appeared once. The V gene is TRBV5-1, the J gene TRBJ2-7, with 14 bases matching TRBD2. The CDR3 length is 18 residues. Germline V CDR1 and CDR2: SGHRS, YFSETQ. Losses at the gene ends were 0 bases for V and 1 base for J; bases not matched to a gene: 6. The CDR3 protein is CASSLAKTSGGESYEQYF. For the CDR3, the DNA is TGCGCCAGCAGCTTGGCCAAGACTAGCGGGGGGGAATCCTACGAGCAGTACTTC.

The chain employs TRBV5-5 and TRBJ2-7, with 9 bases fitting TRBD1. The CDR3 contains 14 residues. Germline V gives CDR1 SGHKS, CDR2 YYEKEE (reference sequence). V was pared by 2 bases and J by 5 bases, with 5 bases of the junction left unmatched. CDR3 bases: TGTGCCAGCAGCTTCCGGGACAGGGAGGACGAGCAGTACTTC. Translated: CASSFRDREDEQYF.

The gene calls are TRBV12-3 or TRBV12-4 and TRBJ1-1, with D possibly TRBD1 on 6 matching bases. Between the trimmed V and J ends, which lost 10 bases and 1 base, there was a span of 13 bases. The CDR3 has 13 residues. The CDR3, as DNA: TGTGCCAACCAGGACAGTCCGAACACTGAAGCTTTCTTT. It translates to CANQDSPNTEAFF.

This clonotype has more than one count but fewer than ten. V gene TRBV7-9 combines with J gene TRBJ2-1, with a weak D call TRBD2 (7 bases). The length of the CDR3 is 15 residues. Germline CDR1 reads SEHNR; CDR2 reads FQNEAQ (reference sequence). The V gene lost 6 bases and the J gene lost 3 bases, with 15 bases spanning the gap. In DNA, the CDR3 is TGTGCCAGCAGGGCGGGGGACACCTACTACAATGAGCAGTTCTTC. Translation gives CASRAGDTYYNEQFF.

The genes are TRBV15 and TRBJ2-7; D remains ambiguous. Looked up from germline, CDR1 is LNHNV and CDR2 is YYDKDF (reference sequence). The CDR3 has 14 residues. Trimming cost V 0 bases and J 3 bases, with 9 bases left between them. The DNA of the CDR3 is TGTGCCACCAGCAGAGATCAGTCCTACTACGAGCAGTACTTC. This translates into CATSRDQSYYEQYF.

The chain combines TRBV20-1 with TRBJ2-7, with 10 bases matching TRBD1. V trimming: 6 bases; J trimming: 3 bases; junction bases outside the gene matches: 5. Per germline, CDR1 DFQATT and CDR2 SNEGSKA (reference sequence). This CDR3 contains 13 residues. The CDR3 region has the DNA TGCAGTGCAAGGACAGGGGGGTACTACGAGCAGTACTTC. This translates into CSARTGGYYEQYF.

The J gene is TRBJ2-5, the V gene TRBV5-1; D remains unclear. The germline gives CDR1 SGHRS, CDR2 YFSETQ. V shed 0 bases and J shed 1 base, with 13 bases lying between them. This CDR3 has 16 amino acids. The CDR3: CASSLDMSTVQETQYF. CDR3 coding DNA: TGCGCCAGCAGCTTGGACATGAGCACGGTCCAAGAGACCCAGTACTTC.